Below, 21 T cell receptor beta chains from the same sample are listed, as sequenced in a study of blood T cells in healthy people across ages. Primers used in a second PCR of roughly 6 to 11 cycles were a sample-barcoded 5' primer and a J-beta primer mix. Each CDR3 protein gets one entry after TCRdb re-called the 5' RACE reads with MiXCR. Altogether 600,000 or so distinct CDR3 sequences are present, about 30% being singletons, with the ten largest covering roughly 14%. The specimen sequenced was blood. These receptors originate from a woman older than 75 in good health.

CDR3 protein: CASSPRTSGSNTGELFF. The CDR3 region has the DNA TGTGCCAGCAGCCCTCGGACTAGCGGATCAAACACCGGGGAGCTGTTTTTT. The rearrangement links TRBV7-3 to TRBJ2-2, with 10 bases aligning to TRBD2. Germline CDR1 reads SGHTA; CDR2 reads FQGTGA. With V trimmed by 5 bases and J by 2 bases, 8 bases remained unmatched. The CDR3 spans 17 residues.

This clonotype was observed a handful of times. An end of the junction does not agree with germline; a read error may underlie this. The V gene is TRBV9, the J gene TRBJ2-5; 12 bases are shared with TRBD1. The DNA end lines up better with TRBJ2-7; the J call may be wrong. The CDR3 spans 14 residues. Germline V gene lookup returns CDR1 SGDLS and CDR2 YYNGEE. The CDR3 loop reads CAGSPGQGAGEQYF. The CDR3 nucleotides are TGTGCCGGCAGCCCGGGACAGGGGGCAGGCGAGCAGTACTTC.

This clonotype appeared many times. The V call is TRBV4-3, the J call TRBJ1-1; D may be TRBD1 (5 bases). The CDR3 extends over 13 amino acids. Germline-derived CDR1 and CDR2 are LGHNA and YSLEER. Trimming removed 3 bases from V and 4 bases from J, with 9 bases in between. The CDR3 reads CASSQQGSTEAFF. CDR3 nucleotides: TGCGCCAGCAGCCAGCAGGGTTCCACTGAAGCTTTCTTT.

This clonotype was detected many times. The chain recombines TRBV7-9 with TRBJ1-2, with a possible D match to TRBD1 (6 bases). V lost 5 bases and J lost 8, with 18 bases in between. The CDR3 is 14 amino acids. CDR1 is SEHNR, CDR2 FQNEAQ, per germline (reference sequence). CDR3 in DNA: TGTGCCAGCAGCATCGACGGGGGACAAGGCGGCTACACCTTC. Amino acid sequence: CASSIDGGQGGYTF.

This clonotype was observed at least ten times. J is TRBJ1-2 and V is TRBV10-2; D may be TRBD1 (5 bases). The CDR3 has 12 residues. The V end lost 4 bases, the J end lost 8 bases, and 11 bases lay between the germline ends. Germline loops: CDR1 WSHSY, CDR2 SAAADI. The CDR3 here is CASSAQGFGYTF. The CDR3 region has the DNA TGCGCCAGCAGTGCCCAGGGCTTCGGCTACACCTTC.

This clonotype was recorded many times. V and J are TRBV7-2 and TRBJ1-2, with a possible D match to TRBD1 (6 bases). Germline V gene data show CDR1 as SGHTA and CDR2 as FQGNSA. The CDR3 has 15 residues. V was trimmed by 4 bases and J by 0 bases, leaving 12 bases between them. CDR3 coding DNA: TGTGCCAGCAGCTACAACAGGGCATCTAACTATGGCTACACCTTC. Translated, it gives CASSYNRASNYGYTF.

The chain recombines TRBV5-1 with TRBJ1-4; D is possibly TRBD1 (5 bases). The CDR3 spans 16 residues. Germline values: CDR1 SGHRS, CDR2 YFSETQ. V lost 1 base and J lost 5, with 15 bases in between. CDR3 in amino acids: CASSLSPVAGNEKLFF. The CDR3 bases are TGCGCCAGCAGCTTGTCCCCAGTGGCAGGGAATGAAAAACTGTTTTTT.

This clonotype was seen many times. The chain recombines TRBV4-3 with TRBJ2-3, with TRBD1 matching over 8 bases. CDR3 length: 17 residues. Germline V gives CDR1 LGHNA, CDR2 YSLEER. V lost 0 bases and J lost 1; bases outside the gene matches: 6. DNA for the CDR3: TGCGCCAGCAGCCAAGAGGAGTCGACAGGGGGCACAGATACGCAGTATTTT. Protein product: CASSQEESTGGTDTQYF.

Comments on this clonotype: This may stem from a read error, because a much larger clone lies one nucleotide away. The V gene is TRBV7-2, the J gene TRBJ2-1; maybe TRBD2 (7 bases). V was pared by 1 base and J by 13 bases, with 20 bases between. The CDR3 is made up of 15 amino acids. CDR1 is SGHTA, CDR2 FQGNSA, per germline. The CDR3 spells CASSLVAGAWETQFF. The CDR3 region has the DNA TGTGCCAGCAGCTTAGTGGCGGGGGCCTGGGAGACCCAGTTCTTC.

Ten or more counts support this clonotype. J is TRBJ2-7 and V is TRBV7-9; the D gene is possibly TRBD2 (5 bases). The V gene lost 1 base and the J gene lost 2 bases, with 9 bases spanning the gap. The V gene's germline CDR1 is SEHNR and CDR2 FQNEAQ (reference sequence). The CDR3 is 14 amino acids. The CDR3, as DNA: TGTGCCAGCAGCTTAGATACGGGAACCTACGAGCAGTACTTC. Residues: CASSLDTGTYEQYF.

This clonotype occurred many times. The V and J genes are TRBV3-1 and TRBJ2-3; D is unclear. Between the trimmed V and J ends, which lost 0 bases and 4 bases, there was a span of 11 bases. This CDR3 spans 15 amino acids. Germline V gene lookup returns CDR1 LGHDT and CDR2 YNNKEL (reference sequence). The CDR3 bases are TGTGCCAGCAGCCAAGAGAGGCGAGAGGCAGATACGCAGTATTTT. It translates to CASSQERREADTQYF.

The CDR3 loop is CSARGGLAFDEQYF. The CDR3 region has the DNA TGCAGTGCTAGGGGGGGACTAGCGTTCGACGAGCAGTACTTC. V and J are TRBV20-1 and TRBJ2-4, with 10 bases lining up with TRBD2. The DNA end favors TRBJ2-7, so the J call may be wrong. Germline V gene lookup returns CDR1 DFQATT and CDR2 SNEGSKA (reference sequence). The CDR3 extends over 14 amino acids.

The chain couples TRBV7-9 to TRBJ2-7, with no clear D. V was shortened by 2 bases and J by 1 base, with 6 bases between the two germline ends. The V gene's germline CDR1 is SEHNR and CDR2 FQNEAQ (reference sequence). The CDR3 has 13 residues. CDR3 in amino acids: CASSLNGSYEQYF. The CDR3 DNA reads TGTGCCAGCAGCTTAAACGGTTCCTACGAGCAGTACTTC.

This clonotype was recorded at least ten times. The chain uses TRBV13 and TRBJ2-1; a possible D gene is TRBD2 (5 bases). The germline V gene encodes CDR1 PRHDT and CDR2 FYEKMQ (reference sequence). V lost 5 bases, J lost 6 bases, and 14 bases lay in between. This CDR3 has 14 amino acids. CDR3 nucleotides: TGTGCCAGCAGCCTATTATCTCGGGGCAATGAGCAGTTCTTC. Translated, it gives CASSLLSRGNEQFF.

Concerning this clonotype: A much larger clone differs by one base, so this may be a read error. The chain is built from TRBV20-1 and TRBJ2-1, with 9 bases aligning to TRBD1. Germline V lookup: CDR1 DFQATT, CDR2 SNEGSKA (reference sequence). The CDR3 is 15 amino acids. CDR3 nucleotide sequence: TGCAGTGCTAGACCACCGGGACAGGGTTACAATGGGCAGTTCTTC. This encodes CSARPPGQGYNGQFF.

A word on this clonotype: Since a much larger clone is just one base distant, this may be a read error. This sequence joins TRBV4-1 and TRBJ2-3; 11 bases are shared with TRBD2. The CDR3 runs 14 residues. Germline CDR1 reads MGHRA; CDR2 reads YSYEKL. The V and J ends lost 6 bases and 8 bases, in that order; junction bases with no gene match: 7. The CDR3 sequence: CASRWTSGSGTQYF. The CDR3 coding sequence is TGCGCCAGCAGATGGACTAGCGGGTCTGGTACGCAGTATTTT.

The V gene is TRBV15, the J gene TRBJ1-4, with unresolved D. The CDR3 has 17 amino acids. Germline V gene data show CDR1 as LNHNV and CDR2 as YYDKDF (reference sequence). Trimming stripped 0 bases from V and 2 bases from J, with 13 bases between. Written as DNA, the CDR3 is TGTGCCACCAGCAGAGACGGGAGAGGGATGACTAATGAAAAACTGTTTTTT. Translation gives CATSRDGRGMTNEKLFF. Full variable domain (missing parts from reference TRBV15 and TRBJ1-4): DAMVIQNPRYQVTQFGKPVTLSCSQTLNHNVMYWYQQKSSQAPKLLFHYYDKDFNNEADTPDNFQSRRPNTSFCFLDIRSPGLGDTAMYLCATSRDGRGMTNEKLFFGSGTQLSVL.

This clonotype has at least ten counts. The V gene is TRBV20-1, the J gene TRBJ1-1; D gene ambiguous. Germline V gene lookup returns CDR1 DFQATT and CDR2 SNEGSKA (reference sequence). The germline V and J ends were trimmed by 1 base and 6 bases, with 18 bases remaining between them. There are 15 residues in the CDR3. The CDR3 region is CSARAGESRAAEAFF. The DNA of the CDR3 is TGCAGTGCTAGAGCCGGCGAAAGTAGGGCCGCTGAAGCTTTCTTT.

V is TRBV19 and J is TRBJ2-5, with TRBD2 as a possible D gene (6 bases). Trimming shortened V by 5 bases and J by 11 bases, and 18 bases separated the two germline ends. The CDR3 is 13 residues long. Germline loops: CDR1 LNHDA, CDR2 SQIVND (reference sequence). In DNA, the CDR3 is TGTGCCAGTAGTGCGTCGTCGGGGGATGAGCAGTACTTC. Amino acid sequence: CASSASSGDEQYF.

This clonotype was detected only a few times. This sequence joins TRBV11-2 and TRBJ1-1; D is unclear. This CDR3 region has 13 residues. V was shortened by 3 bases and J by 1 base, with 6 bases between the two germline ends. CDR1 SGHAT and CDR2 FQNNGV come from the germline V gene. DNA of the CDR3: TGTGCCAGCAGCTTCGAACAGAACACTGAAGCTTTCTTT. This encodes CASSFEQNTEAFF.

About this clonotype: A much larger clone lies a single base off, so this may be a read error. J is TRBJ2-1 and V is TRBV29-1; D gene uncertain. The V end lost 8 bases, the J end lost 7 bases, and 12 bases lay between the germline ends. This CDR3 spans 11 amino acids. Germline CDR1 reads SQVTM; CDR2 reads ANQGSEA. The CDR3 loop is CSQEVGNEQFF. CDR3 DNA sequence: TGCAGCCAGGAAGTTGGGAATGAGCAGTTCTTC.